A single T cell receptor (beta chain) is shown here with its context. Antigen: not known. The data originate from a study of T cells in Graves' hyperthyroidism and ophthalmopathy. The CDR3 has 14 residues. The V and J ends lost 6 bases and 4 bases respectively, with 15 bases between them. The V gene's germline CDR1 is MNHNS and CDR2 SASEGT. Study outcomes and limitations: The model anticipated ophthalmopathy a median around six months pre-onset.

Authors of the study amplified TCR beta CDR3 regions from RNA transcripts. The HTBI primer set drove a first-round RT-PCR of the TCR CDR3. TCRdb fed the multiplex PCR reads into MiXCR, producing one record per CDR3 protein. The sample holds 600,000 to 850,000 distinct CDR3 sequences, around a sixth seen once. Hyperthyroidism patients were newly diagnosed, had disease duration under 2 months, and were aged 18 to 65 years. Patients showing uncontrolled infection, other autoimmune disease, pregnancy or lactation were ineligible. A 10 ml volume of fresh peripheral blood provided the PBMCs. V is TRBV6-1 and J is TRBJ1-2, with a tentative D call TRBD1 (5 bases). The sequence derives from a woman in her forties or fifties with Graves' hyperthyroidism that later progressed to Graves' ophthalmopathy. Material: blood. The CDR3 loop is CASSREGIRYGYTF. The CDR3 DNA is TGTGCCAGCAGCAGAGAGGGGATTCGCTATGGCTACACCTTC.